Sequencing of this T cell receptor (beta chain) was carried out in a study of regulatory T cells in long-lasting Graves disease. Points from the study as a whole: What was studied was peripheral blood only, and not thyroid tissue. Persistent-disease Graves' patients showed less TCR diversity than new cases.

The time point here: newly diagnosed GD, antithyroid drugs for less than 3 months. After RNA was extracted from PBMCs, the TCR library was made from it. Germline V gene sequence: CDR1 SGHVS, CDR2 FNYEAQ. The CDR3 contains 16 residues. J gave up 8 bases and V 1 base, and 10 bases lay outside the gene matches. This clonotype was detected only a few times. Its matching antigen is unknown. Arm-PCR of CDR3 regions and iRepertoire HTBI primers were used to build TCR beta libraries. The authors' processing: The study identified more than 55 TRBV and some 15 TRBJ segments across samples. TCRdb independently ran MiXCR on the multiplex PCR reads; one entry per CDR3 protein. In this record, the V and J calls reflect TCRdb's handling and not the investigators' own analysis. The sample records about 220,000 distinct CDR3 sequences, roughly 19% being singletons. These sequences were also reported in another study, on T cells in Graves' hyperthyroidism and ophthalmopathy. This second study notes: Most clonotypes that expanded in the thyroid above 0.001 also showed up in blood.

The chain is built from TRBV7-6 and TRBJ2-1, with 8 bases fitting TRBD2. The specimen was peripheral blood mononuclear cells (PBMCs), collected at new diagnosis, from a patient treated with antithyroid drugs. The clonotype comes from a woman in her thirties with Graves disease. CDR3: CASSLEVTGGRDEQFF. The CDR3 coding sequence is TGTGCCAGCAGCTTAGAAGTTACGGGGGGGAGGGATGAGCAGTTCTTC. The full variable domain, with the rest looked up from reference TRBV7-6 and TRBJ2-1, is GAGVSQSPRYKVTKRGQDVALRCDPISGHVSLYWYRQALGQGPEFLTYFNYEAQQDKSGLPNDRFSAERPEGSISTLTIQRTEQRDSAMYRCASSLEVTGGRDEQFFGPGTRLTVL.